This TCR beta chain came from a study of T cell responses to AZD1222 COVID-19 vaccine. Broader study findings: Close to half of all spike-specific TCRs reportedly target regions of the variants that are unmutated.

Germline V gene sequence: CDR1 SGHNT, CDR2 YYREEE (reference sequence). There are 19 residues in the CDR3. Losses at the gene ends were 0 bases for V and 2 bases for J; bases not matched to a gene: 16. The method was immunoSEQ multiplex PCR; TCRdb's version includes in-frame clones alone and lacks a portion of them. The sample records roughly 120,000 clones, 93% being singletons. To note about this clone: Its specificity is unknown.

The chain joins TRBV5-4 to TRBJ2-7, with TRBD1 matching 8 bases. This material consisted of peripheral blood, taken on day 0 of AZD1222 vaccination. The sequence was collected from an adult in good health. This CDR3 reads CASSLADRGAIPYTYEQYF. DNA of the CDR3: TGTGCCAGCAGCTTGGCTGACAGGGGAGCGATCCCATACACCTACGAGCAGTACTTC.